This T cell receptor (beta chain) was profiled in a study of T cells in narcolepsy (dated by TCRdb to the late 2010s). In the study overall: Patients with narcolepsy type 1 or type 2 (NT1, NT2) and healthy control donors were enrolled in the study. To look for autoreactive T cells in narcolepsy patients that target self-antigens of hypocretin neurons (hypocretin, TRIB2), the study used TCR Vbeta sequencing to follow clonotypes in blood and CSF. Points the paper makes about the study in general: No sequences matching autoreactive T cell clones were present in some of the blood memory CD4+ repertoires from patients and controls. According to the report, autoreactive clonotypes were detected serially in the blood of the same patients and of different patients, but not in healthy controls. Numbers of sequenced blood memory CD4+ clonotypes were comparable, with averages of approximately 40,000 in patients and approximately 33,000 in controls. Plots that compared CSF and blood CD4+ T cell clonotypes from the same patient highlighted HCRT-specific and TRIB2-specific autoreactive clonotypes.

As for this clone: Its antigen is currently not known. No base quality information exists; no much larger clone differs at one position.

For TCR Vbeta sequencing, memory CD4+ T cells were sorted ex vivo from the peripheral blood of narcolepsy patients and healthy controls. The protocol used for the library was the immunoSEQ multiplex PCR assay. Not all clones reach the TCRdb copy of this immuneACCESS table, which keeps in-frame sequences only. Checked studies attribute under half of the gap to unresolved V genes and leave the rest unexplained. This sample has around 24,000 clones in its table, and 70% to 85% of those were observed once. The leading ten clones occupy more than 1% of the sample. The CDR3 numbers 13 residues from cysteine through phenylalanine. The read is trimmed to its CDR3 DNA, 39 bases read in frame from base 1. Via the germline V gene (reference sequence), CDR1 is LNHDA and CDR2 SQIVND. The germline ends are 9 bases apart after V is trimmed by 6 bases and J by 1 base.

The specimen was memory (CD45RA-) CD4+ T cells from blood. This specimen's cell subset or site label, interpreted: memory T cells sorted ex vivo from peripheral blood. The TCR comes from a human donor in good health. The rearrangement joined TRBV19 to TRBJ1-2; the D gene is unclear. For the CDR3, the sequence is CASRAGLNYGYTF. The DNA reads TGTGCCAGTAGGGCAGGCCTTAACTATGGCTACACCTTC.